This T cell receptor (beta chain) came from a study of blood T cell repertoires in COVID-19. Study details: COVID-19 samples collected from the United States, Italy and Spain covered acute and convalescent phases. The cDNA or gDNA used as material had been derived from T cells, B-cell-depleted T cells, or PBMCs.

In the source study's methods: The authors estimated nucleated cell counts from reference gene primer amplification. Libraries were prepared by immunoSEQ multiplex PCR; TCRdb keeps only in-frame clonotypes and omits some of them. V and J calls and clone size are copied from that table; D and trimming were computed from the DNA. Among around 50,000 clones listed, around nine tenths were seen once. V lost 4 bases to trimming and J lost 5 bases; unmatched junction nucleotides: 14. The germline V gene encodes CDR1 MGHRA and CDR2 YSYEKL. This CDR3 is built from 19 residues. The V call is TRBV4-1, the J call TRBJ2-6; 10 nucleotides agree with TRBD1. The sequencing input was peripheral blood. The receptor was derived from a man over 45 with active COVID-19. The CDR3 spells CASSPYGGQGLAWANVLTF. DNA of the CDR3: TGCGCCAGCAGCCCCTACGGGGGACAGGGGCTGGCCTGGGCCAACGTCCTGACTTTC.